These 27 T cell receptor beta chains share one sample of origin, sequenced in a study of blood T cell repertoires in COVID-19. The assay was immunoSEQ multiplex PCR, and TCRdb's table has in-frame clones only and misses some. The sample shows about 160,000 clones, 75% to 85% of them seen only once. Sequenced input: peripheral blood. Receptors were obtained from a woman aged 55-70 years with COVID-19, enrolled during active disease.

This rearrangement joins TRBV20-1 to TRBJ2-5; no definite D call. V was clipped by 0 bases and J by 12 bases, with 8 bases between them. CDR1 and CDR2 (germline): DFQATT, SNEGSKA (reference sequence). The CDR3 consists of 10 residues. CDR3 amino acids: CSAREGSEYF. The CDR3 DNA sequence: TGCAGTGCTAGAGAGGGCTCCGAGTACTTC.

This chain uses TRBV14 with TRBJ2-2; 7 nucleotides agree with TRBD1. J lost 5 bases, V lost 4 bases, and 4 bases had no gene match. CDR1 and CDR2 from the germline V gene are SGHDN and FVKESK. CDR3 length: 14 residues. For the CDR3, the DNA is TGTGCCAGCAGCCCACAGGGGATGACCGGGGAGCTGTTTTTT. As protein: CASSPQGMTGELFF.

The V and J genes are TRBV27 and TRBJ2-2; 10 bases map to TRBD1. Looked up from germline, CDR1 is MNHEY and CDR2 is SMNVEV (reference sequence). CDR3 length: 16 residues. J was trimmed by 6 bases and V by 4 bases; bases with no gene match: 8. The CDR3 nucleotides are TGTGCCAGCAGTTCGGGACAGGGGATAGCTCCCGGGGAGCTGTTTTTT. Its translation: CASSSGQGIAPGELFF.

Here the CDR3 DNA reads TGTGCCAGCAGCCTGAAACATTCTACCGGGGAGCTGTTTTTT. Translation: CASSLKHSTGELFF. This chain connects TRBV7-2 to TRBJ2-2; D gene uncertain. This CDR3 spans 14 amino acids. V dropped 5 bases and J dropped 5 bases, with 12 bases sitting between them. In germline, CDR1 is SGHTA, CDR2 FQGNSA.

The DNA of the CDR3 is TGTGCCAGCAGCTTGGCGGGTAACTATGGCTACACCTTC. It encodes CASSLAGNYGYTF. V and J are TRBV5-4 and TRBJ1-2; D is ambiguous. The CDR3 has 13 residues. CDR1 is SGHNT and CDR2 is YYREEE in the germline V gene (reference sequence). V was trimmed by 0 bases and J by 1 base, leaving 4 bases between them.

The CDR3 bases are TGTGCCAGCGGGGTACGACAGGGAGTTACCCTCAGCTCCTACGAGCAGTACTTC. This gives the protein CASGVRQGVTLSSYEQYF. V is TRBV2 and J is TRBJ2-7, with TRBD1 matching 7 bases. The length of the CDR3 is 18 residues. Germline CDR1 reads SNHLY; CDR2 reads FYNNEI. V lost 8 bases to trimming and J lost 0 bases; unmatched junction nucleotides: 19.

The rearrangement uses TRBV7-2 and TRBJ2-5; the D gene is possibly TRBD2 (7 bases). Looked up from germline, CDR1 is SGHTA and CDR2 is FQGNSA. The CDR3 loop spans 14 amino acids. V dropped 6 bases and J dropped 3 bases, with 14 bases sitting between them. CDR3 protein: CASRPAGAKETQYF. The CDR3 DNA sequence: TGTGCCAGCAGACCCGCGGGGGCCAAAGAGACCCAGTACTTC.

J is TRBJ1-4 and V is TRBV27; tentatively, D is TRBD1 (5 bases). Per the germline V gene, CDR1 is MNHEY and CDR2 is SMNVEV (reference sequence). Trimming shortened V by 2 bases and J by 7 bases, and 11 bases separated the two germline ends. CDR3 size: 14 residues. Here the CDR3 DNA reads TGTGCCAGCAGTTTAGGCAGGGATGGTGAAAAACTGTTTTTT. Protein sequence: CASSLGRDGEKLFF.

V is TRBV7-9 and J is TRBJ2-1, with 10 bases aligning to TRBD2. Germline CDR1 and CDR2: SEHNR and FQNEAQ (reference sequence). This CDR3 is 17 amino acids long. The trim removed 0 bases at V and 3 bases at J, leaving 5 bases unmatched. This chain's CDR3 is CASSLALLAGNYNEQFF. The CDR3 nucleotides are TGTGCCAGCAGCTTAGCCCTACTAGCGGGGAACTACAATGAGCAGTTCTTC.

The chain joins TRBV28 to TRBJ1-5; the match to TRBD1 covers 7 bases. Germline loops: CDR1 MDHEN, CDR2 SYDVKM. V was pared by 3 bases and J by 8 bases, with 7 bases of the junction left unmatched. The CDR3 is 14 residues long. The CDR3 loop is CASSLTGKKEPQHF. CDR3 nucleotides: TGTGCCAGCAGTTTGACAGGGAAGAAGGAGCCCCAGCATTTT.

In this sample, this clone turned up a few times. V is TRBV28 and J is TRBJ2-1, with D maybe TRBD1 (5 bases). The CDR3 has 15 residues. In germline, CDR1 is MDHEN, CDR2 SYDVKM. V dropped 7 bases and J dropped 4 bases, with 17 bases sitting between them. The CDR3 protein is CASISRLGVYNEQFF. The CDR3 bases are TGTGCCAGCATTTCCCGGCTAGGGGTATACAATGAGCAGTTCTTC.

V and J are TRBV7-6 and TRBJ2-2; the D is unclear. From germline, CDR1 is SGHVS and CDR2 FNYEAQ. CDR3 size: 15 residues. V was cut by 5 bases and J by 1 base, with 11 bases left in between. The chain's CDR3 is CASSPSRQNTGELFF. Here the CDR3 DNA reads TGTGCCAGCAGCCCATCCCGACAGAACACCGGGGAGCTGTTTTTT.

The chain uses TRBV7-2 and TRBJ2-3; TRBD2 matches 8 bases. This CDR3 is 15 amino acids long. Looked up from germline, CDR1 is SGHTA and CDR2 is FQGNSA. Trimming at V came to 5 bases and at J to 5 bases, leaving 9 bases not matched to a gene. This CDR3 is CASSPALAGGDTQYF. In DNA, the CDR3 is TGTGCCAGCAGCCCAGCCCTAGCGGGCGGAGATACGCAGTATTTT.

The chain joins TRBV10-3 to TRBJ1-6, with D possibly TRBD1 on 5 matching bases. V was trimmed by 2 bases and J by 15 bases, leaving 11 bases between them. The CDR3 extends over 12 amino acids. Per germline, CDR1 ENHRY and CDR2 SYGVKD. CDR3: CAISEDSRNLHF. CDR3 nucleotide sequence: TGTGCCATCAGTGAGGACAGCCGGAACCTCCACTTT.

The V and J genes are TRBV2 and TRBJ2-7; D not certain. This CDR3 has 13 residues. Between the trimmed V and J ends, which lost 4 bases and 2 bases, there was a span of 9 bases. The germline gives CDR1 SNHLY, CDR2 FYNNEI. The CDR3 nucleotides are TGTGCCAGCAGTGCCAGCGAACCCTACGAGCAGTACGTC. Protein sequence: CASSASEPYEQYV.

CDR3 sequence: CASSQDRASEAFEQFF. In DNA, the CDR3 is TGCGCCAGCAGCCAAGATCGGGCTAGCGAGGCGTTTGAGCAGTTCTTC. The chain recombines TRBV4-3 with TRBJ2-1, with a weak D call TRBD2 (6 bases). CDR3 length: 16 amino acids. V dropped 0 bases and J dropped 9 bases, with 18 bases sitting between them. CDR1 and CDR2 from the germline V gene are LGHNA and YSLEER.

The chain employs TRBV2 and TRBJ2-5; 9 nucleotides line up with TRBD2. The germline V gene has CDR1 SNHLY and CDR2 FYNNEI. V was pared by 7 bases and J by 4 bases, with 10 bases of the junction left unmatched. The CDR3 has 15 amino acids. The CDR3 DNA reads TGTGCCAGCAACGGTCGGCGGGAGGGCCTAGAGACCCAGTACTTC. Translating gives CASNGRREGLETQYF.

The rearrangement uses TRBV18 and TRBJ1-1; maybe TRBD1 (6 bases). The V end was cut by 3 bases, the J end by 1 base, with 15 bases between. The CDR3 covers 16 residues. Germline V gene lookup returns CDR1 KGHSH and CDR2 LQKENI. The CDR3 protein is CASSPSRRGENTEAFF. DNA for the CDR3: TGTGCCAGCTCACCGAGCCGCAGGGGTGAGAACACTGAAGCTTTCTTT.

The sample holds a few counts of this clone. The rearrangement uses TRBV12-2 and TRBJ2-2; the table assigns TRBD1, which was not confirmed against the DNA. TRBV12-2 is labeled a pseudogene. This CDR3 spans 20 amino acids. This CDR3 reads CASRLVRAGDRGLSTGELFF. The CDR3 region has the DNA TGTGCAAGTCGCTTAGTTCGGGCCGGGGACAGGGGGCTGAGCACCGGGGAGCTGTTTTTT.

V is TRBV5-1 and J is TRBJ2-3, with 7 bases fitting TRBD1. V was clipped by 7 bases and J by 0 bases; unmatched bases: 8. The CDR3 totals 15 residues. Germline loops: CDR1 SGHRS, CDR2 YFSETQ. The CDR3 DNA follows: TGCGCCAGCGGCCGAGGGGGCGGTAGCACAGATACGCAGTATTTT. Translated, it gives CASGRGGGSTDTQYF.

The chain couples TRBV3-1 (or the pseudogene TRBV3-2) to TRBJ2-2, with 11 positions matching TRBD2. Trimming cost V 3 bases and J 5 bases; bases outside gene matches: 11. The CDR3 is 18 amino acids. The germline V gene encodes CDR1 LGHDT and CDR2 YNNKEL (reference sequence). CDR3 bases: TGTGCCAGCAGCCATACGATCCTAGCGGGGGGCTGGACCGGGGAGCTGTTTTTT. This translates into CASSHTILAGGWTGELFF.

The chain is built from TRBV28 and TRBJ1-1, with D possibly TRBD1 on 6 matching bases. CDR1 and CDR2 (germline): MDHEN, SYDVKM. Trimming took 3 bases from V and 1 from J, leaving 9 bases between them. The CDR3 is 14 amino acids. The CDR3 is CASSFGQRNTEAFF. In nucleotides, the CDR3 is TGTGCCAGCAGTTTTGGACAGCGGAACACTGAAGCTTTCTTT.

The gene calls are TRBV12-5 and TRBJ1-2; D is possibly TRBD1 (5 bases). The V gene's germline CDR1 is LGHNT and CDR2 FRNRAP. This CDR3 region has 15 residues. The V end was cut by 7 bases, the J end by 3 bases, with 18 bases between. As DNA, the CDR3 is TGTGCTAGTGCCTTGGGGGGACCGGTCGACTATGGCTACACCTTC. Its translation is CASALGGPVDYGYTF.

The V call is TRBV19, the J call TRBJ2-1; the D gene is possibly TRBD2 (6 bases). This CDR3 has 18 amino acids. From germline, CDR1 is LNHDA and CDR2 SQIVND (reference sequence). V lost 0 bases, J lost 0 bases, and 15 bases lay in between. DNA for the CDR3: TGTGCCAGTAGTATAGATGATGCGGGGCGGAGCTCCTACAATGAGCAGTTCTTC. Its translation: CASSIDDAGRSSYNEQFF.

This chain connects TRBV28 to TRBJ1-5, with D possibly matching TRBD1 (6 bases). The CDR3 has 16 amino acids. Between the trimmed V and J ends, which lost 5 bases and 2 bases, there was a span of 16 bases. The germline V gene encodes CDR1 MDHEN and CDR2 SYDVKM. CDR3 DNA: TGTGCCAGCAGTCCGCTACAGGGTGGAGGCAATCAGCCCCAGCATTTT. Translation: CASSPLQGGGNQPQHF.

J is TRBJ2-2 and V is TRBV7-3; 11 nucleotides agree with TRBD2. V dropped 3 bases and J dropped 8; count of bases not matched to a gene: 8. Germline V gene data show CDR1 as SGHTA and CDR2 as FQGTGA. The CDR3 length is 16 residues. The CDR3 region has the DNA TGTGCCAGCAGCTTTAGGCCTAGCGGGAGGAATGGGGAGCTGTTTTTT. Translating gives CASSFRPSGRNGELFF.

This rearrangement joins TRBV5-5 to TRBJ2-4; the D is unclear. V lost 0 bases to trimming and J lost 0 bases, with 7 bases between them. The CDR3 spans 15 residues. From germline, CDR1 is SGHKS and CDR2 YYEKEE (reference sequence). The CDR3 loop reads CASSLDSLAKNIQYF. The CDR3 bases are TGTGCCAGCAGCTTGGACAGTTTAGCCAAAAACATTCAGTACTTC. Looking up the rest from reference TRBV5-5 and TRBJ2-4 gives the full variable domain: DAGVTQSPTHLIKTRGQQVTLRCSPISGHKSVSWYQQVLGQGPQFIFQYYEKEERGRGNFPDRFSARQFPNYSSELNVNALLLGDSALYLCASSLDSLAKNIQYFGAGTRLSVL.